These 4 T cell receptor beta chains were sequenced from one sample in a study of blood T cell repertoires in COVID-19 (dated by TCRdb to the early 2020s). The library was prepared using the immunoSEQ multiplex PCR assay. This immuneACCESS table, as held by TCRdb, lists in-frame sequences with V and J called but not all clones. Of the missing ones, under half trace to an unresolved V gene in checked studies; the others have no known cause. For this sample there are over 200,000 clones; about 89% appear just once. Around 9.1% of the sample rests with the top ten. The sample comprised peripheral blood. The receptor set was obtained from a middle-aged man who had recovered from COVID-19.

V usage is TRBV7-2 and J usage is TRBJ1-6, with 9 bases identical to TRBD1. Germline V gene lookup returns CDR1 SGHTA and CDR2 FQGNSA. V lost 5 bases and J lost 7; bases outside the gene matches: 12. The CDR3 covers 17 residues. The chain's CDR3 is CASSPTFGQGWNSPLHF. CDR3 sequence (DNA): TGTGCCAGCAGCCCTACGTTCGGACAGGGGTGGAATTCACCCCTCCACTTT.

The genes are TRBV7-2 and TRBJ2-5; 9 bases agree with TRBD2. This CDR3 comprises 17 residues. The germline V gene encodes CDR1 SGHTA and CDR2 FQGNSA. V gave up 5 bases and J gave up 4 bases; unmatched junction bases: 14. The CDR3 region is CASSTPLRGGRGETQYF. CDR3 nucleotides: TGTGCCAGCAGCACCCCGTTGCGGGGGGGCCGGGGAGAGACCCAGTACTTC.

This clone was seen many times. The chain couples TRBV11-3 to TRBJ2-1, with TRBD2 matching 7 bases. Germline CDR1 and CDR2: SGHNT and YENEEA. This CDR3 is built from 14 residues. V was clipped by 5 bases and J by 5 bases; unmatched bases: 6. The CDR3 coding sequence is TGTGCCAGCAGCCCGGGAGGACTGGACAATGAGCAGTTCTTC. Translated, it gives CASSPGGLDNEQFF.

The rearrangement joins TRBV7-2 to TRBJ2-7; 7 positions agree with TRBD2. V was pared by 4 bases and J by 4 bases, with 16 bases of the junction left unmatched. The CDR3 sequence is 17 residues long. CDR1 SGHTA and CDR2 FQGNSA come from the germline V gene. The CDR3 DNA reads TGTGCCAGCAGCTGGAGCCCGGGAGGCCCCCGACAGTACGAGCAGTACTTC. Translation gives CASSWSPGGPRQYEQYF.